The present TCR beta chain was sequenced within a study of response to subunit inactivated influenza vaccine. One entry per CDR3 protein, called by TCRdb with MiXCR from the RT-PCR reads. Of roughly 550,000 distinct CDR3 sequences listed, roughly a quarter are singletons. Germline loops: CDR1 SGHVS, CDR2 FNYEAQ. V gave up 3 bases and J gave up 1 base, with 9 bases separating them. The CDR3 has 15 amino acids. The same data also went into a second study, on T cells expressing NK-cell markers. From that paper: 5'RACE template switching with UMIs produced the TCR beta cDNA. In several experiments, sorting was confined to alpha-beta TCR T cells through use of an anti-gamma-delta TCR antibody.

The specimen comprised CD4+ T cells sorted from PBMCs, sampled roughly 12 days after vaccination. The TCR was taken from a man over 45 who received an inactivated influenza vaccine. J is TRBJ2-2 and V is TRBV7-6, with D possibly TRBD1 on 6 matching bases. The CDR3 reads CASSLMTGNTGELFF. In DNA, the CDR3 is TGTGCCAGCAGCTTGATGACAGGGAACACCGGGGAGCTGTTTTTT.